This entry lists 7 T cell receptor beta chains sequenced from one sample in a study of cytomegalovirus exposure and HLA in healthy donors. The study ran its PCR with 60 Vbeta and 13 Jbeta primers. Clones were read by immunoSEQ multiplex PCR, and TCRdb kept only the in-frame ones, dropping some. There are about 170,000 clones in the sample; 79% occur only once, and approximately 2.4% lies in the top ten. Sequenced input: PBMCs. The receptors were sampled from a woman in her forties or fifties in good health and CMV-seronegative.

The gene calls are TRBV27 and TRBJ1-5, with TRBD1 matching over 7 bases. V lost 1 base to trimming and J lost 0 bases; unmatched junction nucleotides: 9. The CDR3 has 18 residues. The germline gives CDR1 MNHEY, CDR2 SMNVEV (reference sequence). As DNA, the CDR3 is TGTGCCAGCAGTTTATTTGCTGACAGGGCCTTTAGCAATCAGCCCCAGCATTTT. It yields the protein CASSLFADRAFSNQPQHF.

The chain employs TRBV27 and TRBJ2-7; tentatively, D is TRBD2 (6 bases). V lost 5 bases and J 2 bases, leaving 10 bases between the germline ends. This CDR3 region has 13 residues. Germline V gene lookup returns CDR1 MNHEY and CDR2 SMNVEV (reference sequence). Here the CDR3 DNA reads TGTGCCAGCAGTCGGACTACTGCCTACGAGCAGTACTTC. It codes for CASSRTTAYEQYF.

The V call is TRBV28, the J call TRBJ1-6; 9 nucleotides match TRBD1. Germline V lookup: CDR1 MDHEN, CDR2 SYDVKM. V trimming: 6 bases; J trimming: 7 bases; junction bases outside the gene matches: 7. The CDR3 has 15 amino acids. This chain's CDR3 is CASRPPGQGNSPLHF. CDR3 sequence (DNA): TGTGCCAGCAGGCCGCCGGGACAGGGCAATTCACCCCTCCACTTT.

The genes are TRBV28 and TRBJ1-1; possibly TRBD1 for D (5 bases). The ends were cut back, 4 bases at V and 3 bases at J, with 15 bases in the middle. This CDR3 comprises 15 residues. Germline V gene lookup returns CDR1 MDHEN and CDR2 SYDVKM. For the CDR3, the DNA is TGTGCCAGCAGTTACCGGACACTCAGGGACACTGAAGCTTTCTTT. This translates into CASSYRTLRDTEAFF. Supplemented by reference TRBV28 and TRBJ1-1, the full variable domain reads DVKVTQSSRYLVKRTGEKVFLECVQDMDHENMFWYRQDPGLGLRLIYFSYDVKMKEKGDIPEGYSVSREKKERFSLILESASTNQTSMYLCASSYRTLRDTEAFFGQGTRLTVV.

The gene calls are TRBV7-9 and TRBJ2-2; 8 nucleotides match TRBD1. Losses at the gene ends were 3 bases for V and 1 base for J; bases not matched to a gene: 4. This CDR3 comprises 16 residues. CDR1 and CDR2 (germline): SEHNR, FQNEAQ (reference sequence). The CDR3 here is CASSFGDRRNTGELFF. The CDR3, as DNA: TGTGCCAGCAGCTTTGGGGACAGGAGGAACACCGGGGAGCTGTTTTTT.

The V gene is TRBV20-1, the J gene TRBJ2-3; D is ambiguous. Trimming left V 5 bases short and J 4 bases short, with 7 bases between. The V gene's germline CDR1 is DFQATT and CDR2 SNEGSKA (reference sequence). The CDR3 is 11 amino acids. The CDR3 bases are TGCAGTGCTCTTCGGGCAGATACGCAGTATTTT. The encoded protein is CSALRADTQYF.

This clone was seen more than once but under ten times. At one boundary the junction diverges from the germline segment, which might be a read error. The chain is built from TRBV7-9 and TRBJ2-1, with 13 bases matching TRBD2. The CDR3 spans 15 residues. Per germline, CDR1 SEHNR and CDR2 FQNEAQ (reference sequence). The CDR3: CSSSSTSGRALEQFF. CDR3 coding DNA: TGTTCCAGCAGCTCTACTAGCGGGAGGGCCCTTGAGCAGTTCTTC. The full variable domain, with the rest looked up from reference TRBV7-9 and TRBJ2-1, is DTGVSQNPRHKITKRGQNVTFRCDPISEHNRLYWYRQTLGQGPEFLTYFQNEAQLEKSRLLSDRFSAERPKGSFSTLEIQRTEQGDSAMYLCSSSSTSGRALEQFFGPGTRLTVL.